Reported below is one T cell receptor beta chain. Germline V lookup: CDR1 SGHDN, CDR2 FVKESK. Trimming stripped 2 bases from V and 1 base from J, with 8 bases between. The CDR3 is made up of 14 amino acids. The data were taken from a study of cytomegalovirus exposure and HLA in healthy donors. 60 Vbeta and 13 Jbeta primers were used in PCR. TCRdb's table, derived via immunoSEQ multiplex PCR, lists solely in-frame clones and lacks some. The data hold about 160,000 clones, with roughly 82% observed a single time. As for the donors, each was a healthy bone marrow donor. Material for sequencing was PBMCs. This TCR was sampled from a woman aged 50 to 65 in good health and CMV-seropositive. The J gene is TRBJ1-1, the V gene TRBV14; D is ambiguous. CDR3 sequence: CASSQTHRNTEAFF. CDR3 bases: TGTGCCAGCAGCCAAACTCATAGGAACACTGAAGCTTTCTTT.